This paragraph covers one T cell receptor beta chain sequence. There is no known antigen for this receptor. No qualities accompany the bases; no much larger clone lies one base away. The library was produced with the immunoSEQ multiplex PCR assay. To provide template for TCR sequencing, every sample had RNA extracted and reverse transcribed into cDNA. First-strand cDNA was synthesized with SuperScript III using a 2:1 mix of oligo-dT and random hexamers. A synthetic immune receptor repertoire was used to assess amplification bias, and residual bias was removed computationally. The study's own analysis went as follows. Raw reads were preprocessed for error removal, and CDR3 was defined according to IMGT conventions as running from the conserved cysteine to phenylalanine. To get clonality, Shannon entropy was normalized by log2 of the number of productive unique TCRs and the result was subtracted from 1. Scalp TCRbeta sequences were cross-referenced with sorted blood CD4 and CD8 repertoires so that the CD4 or CD8 identity of scalp clones could be inferred. TCRdb retrieved this table from immuneACCESS and kept in-frame rearrangements only. Not all clones are present; in checked studies, unresolved V genes account for under half, and no reason is known for the remainder. From that table come the V and J calls and clone size; the DNA was used to work out D and trimming. This sample lists 110,000 to 150,000 clones; 54% were detected once. About a sixth of the sample rests with the top ten.

This sample stems from a study of CD8+ T cells in alopecia areata (dated by TCRdb to the late 2010s). The study in broad terms: Treated patients were enrolled in an open-label pilot trial of oral tofacitinib at 5 to 10 mg twice daily for moderate-to-severe alopecia areata. Tofacitinib was given for 6 to 18 months, followed by 6 months of follow-up off drug to assess delayed response and recurrence. In humans, TCRbeta sequencing was performed on scalp tissue and on sorted CD4+ and CD8+ peripheral blood T cells from healthy controls and from patients with patchy or totalis/universalis alopecia areata. Tofacitinib-treated patients had biopsies at baseline and at 4 and 24 weeks of treatment, with a later scalp biopsy in several patients. Scalp clonality was compared among normal scalp (n=4), patchy alopecia areata scalp (n=8), and alopecia totalis/universalis scalp (n=8). immunoSEQ multiplex PCR using 35 Vbeta forward primers and 13 Jbeta reverse primers was used to amplify TCRbeta CDR3 regions. To study T cell clonal expansion in alopecia areata, the researchers applied high-throughput TCRbeta sequencing to both the C3H/HeJ mouse model and human patients. The RNA source kit depended on sample type: the PAXgene miRNA kit for fixed scalp, the miRNeasy kit for PBMCs, and the RNeasy kit for mouse skin. For the treated patients, the SALT score, which quantifies what percentage of scalp surface area is affected, served as the measure of disease severity.

Trimming removed 3 bases from V and 5 bases from J; the gene matches leave 7 bases unexplained. The CDR3, from cysteine to phenylalanine, totals 13 residues. Only CDR3 DNA remains: 39 bases, in frame from the first base. The germline V gene gives CDR1 as SQVTM and CDR2 as ANQGSEA. General conclusions and limits of the study: Tofacitinib significantly lowered scalp clonality and the number of expanded CD8+ clones among the top 100 scalp clones. Because the treated cohort was small and had just a single nonresponder, larger studies are needed to establish links between baseline CD8+ expansion and response. Resident alphabeta T cells in normal human skin are also sequenced, complicating scalp TCR repertoire analysis, unlike mouse skin dominated by gammadelta T cells. TCR sequences shared between patients were less clear than in mice, possibly partly because of HLA diversity in the patient population. Higher clonality and more expanded CD8+ clones were observed in lesional scalp than in normal scalp, particularly in alopecia totalis/universalis, a finding suggestive of antigenic drive. During tofacitinib treatment, many expanded lesional clones stuck around in both scalp and blood, and this persistence may partly explain why relapse happens after treatment is stopped.

The label giving this sample's time point can be read as: 4 weeks on oral tofacitinib. Taken with the paper, the label for treatment or condition translates to: oral pan-JAK inhibitor, 5-10 mg twice daily. Lesional scalp punch biopsies and peripheral blood were obtained from alopecia areata patients. PBMCs were isolated by density centrifugation and stained for CD3, CD4 and CD8, after which CD4+ and CD8+ T cells were sorted on a FACSAria. Recombination linked TRBV29-1 to TRBJ2-7; TRBD1 matches 7 bases in the middle. The receptor was isolated from a human donor with alopecia areata. Material: CD8+ T cells sorted from blood, obtained at week 4, from a patient treated with tofacitinib. For the CDR3, the sequence is CSVEALDRDEQYF. The nucleotide sequence is TGCAGCGTTGAGGCCCTAGACAGGGACGAGCAGTACTTC.